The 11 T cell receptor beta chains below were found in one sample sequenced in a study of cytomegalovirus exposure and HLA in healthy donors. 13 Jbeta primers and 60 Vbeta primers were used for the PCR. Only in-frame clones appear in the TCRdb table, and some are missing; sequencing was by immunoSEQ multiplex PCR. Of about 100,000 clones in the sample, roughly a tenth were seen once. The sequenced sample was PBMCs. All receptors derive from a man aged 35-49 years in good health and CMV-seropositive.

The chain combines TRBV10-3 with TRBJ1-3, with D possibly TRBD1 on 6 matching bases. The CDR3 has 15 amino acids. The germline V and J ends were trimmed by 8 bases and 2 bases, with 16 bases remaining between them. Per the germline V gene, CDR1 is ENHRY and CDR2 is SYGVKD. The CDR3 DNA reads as TGTGCCATCGCCCTTACAGGGAACACTGGAAACACCATATATTTT. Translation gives CAIALTGNTGNTIYF.

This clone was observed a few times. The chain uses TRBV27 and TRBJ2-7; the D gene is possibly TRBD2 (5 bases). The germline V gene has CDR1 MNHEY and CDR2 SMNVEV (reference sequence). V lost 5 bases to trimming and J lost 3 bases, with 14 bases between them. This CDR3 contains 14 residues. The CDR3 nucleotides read TGTGCCAGCAGTCTACTAGACCGAATCTACGAGCAGTACTTC. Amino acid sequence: CASSLLDRIYEQYF.

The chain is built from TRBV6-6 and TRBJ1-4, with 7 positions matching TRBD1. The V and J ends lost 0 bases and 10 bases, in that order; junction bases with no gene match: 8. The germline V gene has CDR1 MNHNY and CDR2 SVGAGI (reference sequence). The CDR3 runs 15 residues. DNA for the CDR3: TGTGCCAGCAGTTACTCGGGACAGCATCTGCTAAAACTGTTTTTT. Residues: CASSYSGQHLLKLFF.

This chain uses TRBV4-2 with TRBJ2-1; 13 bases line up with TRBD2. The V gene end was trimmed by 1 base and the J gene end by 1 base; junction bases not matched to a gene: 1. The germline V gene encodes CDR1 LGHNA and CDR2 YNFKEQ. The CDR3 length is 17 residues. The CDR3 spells CASSQAGLAGSYNEQFF. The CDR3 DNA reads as TGTGCCAGCAGCCAAGCGGGACTAGCGGGATCCTACAATGAGCAGTTCTTC.

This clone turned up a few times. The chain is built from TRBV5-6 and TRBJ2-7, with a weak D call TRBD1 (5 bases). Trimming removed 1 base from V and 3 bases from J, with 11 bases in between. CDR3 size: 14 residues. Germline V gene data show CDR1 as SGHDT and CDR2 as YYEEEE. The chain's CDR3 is CASSLSPRDYEQYF. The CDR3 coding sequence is TGTGCCAGCAGCTTGAGCCCCAGGGACTACGAGCAGTACTTC.

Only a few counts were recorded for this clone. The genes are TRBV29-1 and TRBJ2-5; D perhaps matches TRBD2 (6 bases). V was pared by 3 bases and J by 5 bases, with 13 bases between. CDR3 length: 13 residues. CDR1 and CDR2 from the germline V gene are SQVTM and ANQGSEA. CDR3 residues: CSVEVAAKETQYF. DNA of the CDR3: TGCAGCGTTGAGGTAGCGGCCAAGGAGACCCAGTACTTC.

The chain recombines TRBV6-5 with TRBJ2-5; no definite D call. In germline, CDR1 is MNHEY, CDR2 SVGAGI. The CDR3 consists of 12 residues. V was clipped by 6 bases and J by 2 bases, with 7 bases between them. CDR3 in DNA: TGTGCCAGCAGCTATAGTCAAGAGACCCAGTACTTC. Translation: CASSYSQETQYF.

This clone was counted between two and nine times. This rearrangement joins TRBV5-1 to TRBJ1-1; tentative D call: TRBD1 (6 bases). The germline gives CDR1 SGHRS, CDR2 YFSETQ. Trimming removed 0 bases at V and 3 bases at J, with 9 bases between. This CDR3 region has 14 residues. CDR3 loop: CASSLARGYTEAFF. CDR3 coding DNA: TGCGCCAGCAGCTTGGCCAGGGGTTACACTGAAGCTTTCTTT.

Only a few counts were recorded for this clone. The CDR3 here is CASSPWATGDNEQFF. CDR3 nucleotides: TGCGCCAGCAGCCCTTGGGCGACAGGGGACAATGAGCAGTTCTTC. The chain links TRBV5-1 to TRBJ2-1; TRBD1 matches at 8 bases. CDR3 length: 15 amino acids. Trimming removed 4 bases from V and 5 bases from J; junction bases left unmatched: 8. The germline gives CDR1 SGHRS, CDR2 YFSETQ.

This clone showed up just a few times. CDR3 in DNA: TGCGCCAGCAGCTTACTAGAGACCCAGTACTTC. It codes for CASSLLETQYF. The rearrangement joins TRBV5-1 to TRBJ2-5; D not resolved. V dropped 2 bases and J dropped 4 bases, with 3 bases sitting between them. The CDR3 sequence is 11 residues long. Looked up from germline, CDR1 is SGHRS and CDR2 is YFSETQ.

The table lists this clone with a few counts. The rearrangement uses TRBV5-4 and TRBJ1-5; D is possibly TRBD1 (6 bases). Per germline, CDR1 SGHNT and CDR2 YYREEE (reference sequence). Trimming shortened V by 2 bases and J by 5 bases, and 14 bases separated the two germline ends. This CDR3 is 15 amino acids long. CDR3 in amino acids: CASSFSPGVDQPQHF. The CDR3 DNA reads TGTGCCAGCAGCTTCAGTCCAGGGGTGGATCAGCCCCAGCATTTT.